This is a list of T cell receptor beta chains from one sample in a study of blood T cells in healthy people across ages. TCRdb passed the 5' RACE reads through MiXCR, listing each CDR3 protein once. The sample yields hundreds of thousands of distinct CDR3 sequences, 55% to 65% seen once. The specimen was blood. The source of these receptors is a man aged 25-40 years in good health. Both conserved end residues are part of each CDR3. A D gene is named only where the DNA matches it firmly. Clone size is shown for a subset of rows, as once, few, many or a class of expanded clone.

V	D	size	J	CDR3	DNA
TRBV3-1	-	-	TRBJ1-2	CASSPRSRSYGYTF	TGCGCCAGCAGCCCAAGATCCAGGAGCTATGGCTACACCTTC
TRBV4-2	-	-	TRBJ2-7	CASSQILKGGGSYEQYF	TGTGCCAGCAGCCAGATACTCAAGGGGGGTGGGTCCTACGAGCAGTACTTC
TRBV20-1	-	few	TRBJ2-3	CSARSPLGTDTQYF	TGCAGTGCTAGGTCACCCCTGGGGACAGATACGCAGTATTTT
TRBV7-2	-	-	TRBJ2-4	CASSPQRQAKNIQYF	TGTGCCAGCAGCCCCCAGCGGCAAGCCAAAAACATTCAGTACTTC
TRBV6-6	-	-	TRBJ2-7	CASSLDRDSTYEQYF	TGTGCCAGCAGTCTTGACCGGGATTCTACCTACGAGCAGTACTTC
TRBV27	TRBD2	-	TRBJ2-3	CASSLRTSGGITDTQYF	TGTGCCAGCAGTTTAAGAACTAGCGGGGGGATCACAGATACGCAGTATTTT
TRBV20-1	-	-	TRBJ2-7	CSASTTTGGSYEQYF	TGCAGTGCTAGTACTACGACGGGCGGCTCCTACGAGCAGTACTTC
TRBV7-2	-	many	TRBJ2-3	CASSSPDTQYF	TGTGCCAGCAGCTCACCAGATACGCAGTATTTT
TRBV7-2	TRBD2	-	TRBJ2-1	CASSARLARNEQFF	TGTGCCAGCAGCGCCCGACTAGCGAGGAATGAGCAGTTCTTC
TRBV6-2/TRBV6-3	-	few	TRBJ1-6	CASSYQESPLHF	TGTGCCAGCAGTTATCAGGAGTCACCCCTCCACTTT
TRBV25-1	-	-	TRBJ2-7	CASRGGGIEQYF	TGTGCCAGCAGAGGGGGGGGGATCGAGCAGTACTTC
TRBV20-1	-	-	TRBJ2-5	CSARDRAQRRETQYF	TGCAGTGCTAGAGATAGGGCTCAGAGGAGAGAGACCCAGTACTTC
TRBV2	TRBD2	few	TRBJ2-1	CASNRLAGEREQFF	TGTGCCAGCAACCGACTAGCGGGGGAACGTGAGCAGTTCTTC
TRBV9	-	few	TRBJ2-7	CASSIGGSSYEQYF	TGTGCCAGCAGCATCGGGGGTTCCTCCTACGAGCAGTACTTC
TRBV4-2	-	-	TRBJ1-1	CASSQDGGAMNTEAFF	TGTGCCAGCAGCCAAGATGGGGGGGCCATGAACACTGAAGCTTTCTTT
TRBV9	-	-	TRBJ2-5	CASSGRYSQETQYF	TGTGCCAGCAGCGGTCGGTACTCCCAAGAGACCCAGTACTTC
TRBV5-5	TRBD1	-	TRBJ1-5	CASSLFFDRVGQPQHF	TGTGCCAGCAGCTTGTTTTTTGACAGGGTAGGACAGCCCCAGCATTTT
TRBV29-1	-	-	TRBJ2-1	CSVETGGVNEQFF	TGCAGCGTTGAAACAGGAGGGGTTAATGAGCAGTTCTTC
TRBV5-8	-	-	TRBJ2-6	CASSLGGDSGANVLTF	TGTGCCAGCAGCTTGGGTGGGGACTCTGGGGCCAACGTCCTGACTTTC
TRBV3-1	-	-	TRBJ2-4	CASSQVVGVGKNIQYF	TGTGCCAGCAGCCAAGTCGTAGGGGTGGGCAAAAACATTCAGTACTTC
TRBV9	TRBD1	-	TRBJ2-7	CASSPRYGQGTYEQYF	TGTGCCAGCAGCCCGCGATATGGACAGGGTACTTACGAGCAGTACTTC
TRBV2	-	-	TRBJ2-1	CATPTGQGPIGEQFF	TGTGCCACGCCTACGGGGCAGGGCCCAATCGGCGAGCAGTTCTTC
TRBV25-1	-	-	TRBJ1-5	CASSEYGQAGQPQHF	TGTGCCAGCAGTGAATACGGGCAGGCGGGTCAGCCCCAGCATTTT
TRBV6-6	TRBD2	few	TRBJ2-4	CASSYSGGRNIQYF	TGTGCCAGCAGTTACTCGGGGGGGAGAAACATTCAGTACTTC
TRBV25-1	TRBD2	-	TRBJ2-1	CASSEWEGLLFF	TGTGCCAGCAGTGAATGGGAGGGGCTCCTGTTCTTC
TRBV29-1	-	few	TRBJ2-1	CSVVGQGYNEQFF	TGCAGCGTTGTCGGGCAGGGCTACAATGAGCAGTTCTTC
TRBV9	-	-	TRBJ2-3	CASSPRGGGRAQDTQYF	TGTGCCAGCAGCCCCCGCGGCGGCGGACGGGCCCAAGATACGCAGTATTTT
TRBV3-1	-	-	TRBJ1-6	CASSPGLSPLHF	TGTGCCAGCAGCCCAGGCCTTTCACCCCTCCACTTT
TRBV6-6	-	-	TRBJ2-1	CASSYKDMSYNEQFF	TGTGCCAGCAGTTACAAGGACATGTCCTACAATGAGCAGTTCTTC
TRBV29-1	TRBD2	many	TRBJ2-1	CSVRKEGLASTEQFF	TGCAGCGTCCGCAAGGAGGGACTAGCGTCTACTGAGCAGTTCTTC
TRBV7-2	-	few	TRBJ2-3	CASSSLGGGTDTQYF	TGTGCCAGCAGCTCCCTTGGCGGGGGCACAGATACGCAGTATTTT
TRBV6-5	-	-	TRBJ2-3	CASSFLGPGADTQYF	TGTGCCAGCAGTTTCCTTGGACCCGGAGCAGATACGCAGTATTTT
TRBV29-1	-	-	TRBJ2-1	CSVSTRTYNEQFF	TGCAGCGTCTCGACACGAACCTACAATGAGCAGTTCTTC
TRBV11-2	TRBD2	-	TRBJ2-1	CASSLPLREAGVSNEQFF	TGTGCCAGTAGCTTACCCCTCCGCGAGGCGGGGGTATCAAATGAGCAGTTCTTC
TRBV7-2	-	few	TRBJ2-5	CATGGGGSETQYF	TGTGCCACCGGGGGAGGGGGCAGCGAGACCCAGTACTTC
TRBV6-5	-	-	TRBJ1-6	CASSYSNPFSPLHF	TGTGCCAGCAGTTACTCGAATCCGTTTTCACCCCTCCACTTT
TRBV6-6	-	-	TRBJ1-2	CTSSYSKNGYTF	TGTACCAGCAGCTACTCGAAAAATGGCTACACCTTC
TRBV7-2	-	once	TRBJ1-5	CASSLGEAVQPQHF	TGTGCCAGCAGCTTAGGCGAAGCCGTTCAGCCCCAGCATTTT
TRBV12-3/TRBV12-4	-	-	TRBJ1-5	CASSFERKQPQHF	TGTGCCAGCAGTTTTGAGAGGAAACAGCCCCAGCATTTT
TRBV7-2	-	-	TRBJ2-3	CASSLTRGLSTDTQYF	TGTGCCAGCAGCTTAACCCGGGGCCTATCCACAGATACGCAGTATTTT
TRBV7-9	TRBD1	few	TRBJ2-3	CASSSGQGAADTQYF	TGTGCCAGCAGCTCGGGACAGGGGGCGGCAGATACGCAGTATTTT
TRBV20-1	-	-	TRBJ2-5	CSAREVVETQYF	TGCAGTGCTAGAGAGGTAGTTGAGACCCAGTACTTC
TRBV7-7	TRBD1	-	TRBJ2-5	CASSFTPGQGGETQYF	TGTGCTAGCAGCTTCACGCCGGGACAGGGAGGAGAGACCCAGTACTTC
TRBV6-6	TRBD1	-	TRBJ2-7	CASNDGQGITYEQYF	TGTGCCAGCAACGACGGACAGGGGATTACCTACGAGCAGTACTTC
TRBV9	-	-	TRBJ1-2	CASSSELRESYGYTF	TGTGCCAGCAGCTCGGAGCTCAGGGAAAGCTATGGCTACACCTTC